Shown below are 15 T cell receptor beta chains from a single sample sequenced in a study of cytomegalovirus exposure and HLA in healthy donors. Primers for the PCR totalled 60 Vbeta and 13 Jbeta. The repertoire was sequenced with immunoSEQ multiplex PCR; TCRdb's copy has only in-frame clones and lacks some. The profile shows fewer than 90,000 clones, roughly 80% of them singletons. Sequenced sample: PBMCs. These receptors were taken from a woman aged 40 to 55 in good health and CMV-seropositive.

CDR3 nucleotides: TGTGCCAGCAGTTGGACCGGGACAGGGGGCTACGAGCAGTACTTC. It codes for CASSWTGTGGYEQYF. The chain employs TRBV27 and TRBJ2-7, with 11 bases aligning to TRBD1. Germline lookup yields CDR1 MNHEY and CDR2 SMNVEV (reference sequence). There are 15 residues in the CDR3. The junction had 5 bases not matched to a gene; V was cut back by 4 bases and J by 3 bases.

The chain links TRBV30 to TRBJ2-5, with 8 bases lining up with TRBD2. J gave up 2 bases and V 5 bases, and 7 bases lay outside the gene matches. CDR1 is GTSNPN, CDR2 SVGIG, per germline (reference sequence). The CDR3 runs to 14 residues. The CDR3 sequence is CAWERGGLQETQYF. The CDR3 bases are TGTGCCTGGGAACGGGGGGGCTTACAAGAGACCCAGTACTTC.

The chain uses TRBV7-3 and TRBJ1-2, with 10 positions matching TRBD1. Losses at the gene ends were 5 bases for V and 6 bases for J; bases not matched to a gene: 3. This CDR3 region has 13 residues. Germline V gives CDR1 SGHTA, CDR2 FQGTGA. CDR3 coding DNA: TGTGCCAGCAGCCAAGGGACAGGGGATGGCTACACCTTC. Protein: CASSQGTGDGYTF.

The chain's CDR3 is CATSTRQGRTEAFF. For the CDR3, the DNA is TGTGCCACCAGCACCCGACAGGGACGAACTGAAGCTTTCTTT. This sequence joins TRBV15 and TRBJ1-1; 7 bases are shared with TRBD1. The ends lost 4 bases at V and 5 bases at J; junction bases unmatched: 7. The germline V gene has CDR1 LNHNV and CDR2 YYDKDF (reference sequence). The CDR3 loop spans 14 amino acids. Together with reference TRBV15 and TRBJ1-1, the CDR3 gives the full variable domain: DAMVIQNPRYQVTQFGKPVTLSCSQTLNHNVMYWYQQKSSQAPKLLFHYYDKDFNNEADTPDNFQSRRPNTSFCFLDIRSPGLGDTAMYLCATSTRQGRTEAFFGQGTRLTVV.

The chain is built from TRBV7-3 and TRBJ2-2, with TRBD2 as a possible D gene (6 bases). The germline V gene has CDR1 SGHTA and CDR2 FQGTGA. The CDR3 is 15 residues long. V was cut by 1 base and J by 7 bases, with 13 bases left in between. Here the CDR3 DNA reads TGTGCCAGCAGCTTAATCGGAGGAGGGAGCGGGGAGCTGTTTTTT. It specifies CASSLIGGGSGELFF.

This clone was observed a single time. V usage is TRBV5-1 and J usage is TRBJ2-7; TRBD1 matches at 10 bases. The CDR3 has 15 residues. The germline CDR1 and CDR2 sequences are SGHRS and YFSETQ. V lost 4 bases to trimming and J lost 0 bases; unmatched junction nucleotides: 4. The CDR3 coding sequence is TGCGCCAGCAGCCCGGGGACAGGGGACTCCTACGAGCAGTACTTC. Translated, it gives CASSPGTGDSYEQYF.

The DNA for the CDR3 is TGCGCCAGCAGCCAAGACTGGGGCAGCTATTATAGCAATCAGCCCCAGCATTTT. Translation: CASSQDWGSYYSNQPQHF. The V and J genes are TRBV4-3 and TRBJ1-5, with D possibly matching TRBD1 (5 bases). The CDR3 length is 18 residues. Germline CDR1 LGHNA, CDR2 YSLEER. Trimming took off 0 bases at V and 0 bases at J, with 15 bases between the two ends.

The genes are TRBV19 and TRBJ2-5; possible D gene TRBD2, 6 bases. Trimming left V 5 bases short and J 5 bases short, with 21 bases between. Germline loops: CDR1 LNHDA, CDR2 SQIVND (reference sequence). There are 16 residues in the CDR3. CDR3: CASSPLGTYDRETQYF. The CDR3 DNA is TGTGCCAGTAGTCCACTGGGGACTTATGATAGGGAGACCCAGTACTTC.

This chain links TRBV30 with TRBJ1-1, with TRBD1 matching over 7 bases. The germline gives CDR1 GTSNPN, CDR2 SVGIG (reference sequence). Losses at the gene ends were 1 base for V and 6 bases for J; bases not matched to a gene: 11. The length of the CDR3 is 15 residues. CDR3 region: CAWSGNWDSFAEAFF. For the CDR3, the DNA is TGTGCCTGGAGTGGGAACTGGGACAGTTTTGCTGAAGCTTTCTTT.

The chain links TRBV28 to TRBJ2-7; maybe TRBD1 (6 bases). The CDR3 runs to 13 residues. V lost 5 bases to trimming and J lost 4 bases, with 12 bases between them. Germline V gene lookup returns CDR1 MDHEN and CDR2 SYDVKM. The CDR3 spells CASSNRAPYEQYF. DNA for the CDR3: TGTGCCAGCAGTAACAGGGCCCCATACGAGCAGTACTTC.

The CDR3 reads CASSFSGYSDTGELFF. CDR3 bases: TGTGCCAGCAGCTTCTCGGGGTATAGCGACACCGGGGAGCTGTTTTTT. This chain connects TRBV7-9 to TRBJ2-2; tentative D call: TRBD2 (5 bases). Germline V gene sequence: CDR1 SEHNR, CDR2 FQNEAQ (reference sequence). CDR3 size: 16 residues. V lost 3 bases and J lost 3, with 14 bases in between. The full variable domain, completed using reference TRBV7-9 and TRBJ2-2, is DTGVSQNPRHKITKRGQNVTFRCDPISEHNRLYWYRQTLGQGPEFLTYFQNEAQLEKSRLLSDRFSAERPKGSFSTLEIQRTEQGDSAMYLCASSFSGYSDTGELFFGEGSRLTVL.

This clone was recorded a few times. Additional DNA sequences in this sample encode the identical CDR3. The V and J genes are TRBV19 and TRBJ1-1, with TRBD1 identical over 8 bases. This CDR3 has 14 amino acids. Germline CDR1 reads LNHDA; CDR2 reads SQIVND (reference sequence). V dropped 1 base and J dropped 5; count of bases not matched to a gene: 3. CDR3 region: CASSIGQGRTEAFF. The DNA of the CDR3 is TGTGCCAGTAGTATAGGACAGGGGAGGACTGAAGCTTTCTTT.

The chain joins TRBV5-1 to TRBJ1-2; the D is unclear. In germline, CDR1 is SGHRS, CDR2 YFSETQ. The ends were cut back, 2 bases at V and 8 bases at J, with 7 bases in the middle. This CDR3 spans 11 amino acids. This CDR3 reads CASSFGEGYTF. The CDR3 region has the DNA TGCGCCAGCAGCTTTGGGGAGGGCTACACCTTC.

The V and J genes are TRBV7-9 and TRBJ2-7; 7 bases align to TRBD1. The germline V gene has CDR1 SEHNR and CDR2 FQNEAQ (reference sequence). CDR3 length: 14 residues. V was clipped by 5 bases and J by 3 bases; unmatched bases: 7. CDR3 DNA: TGTGCCAGCAGCCTATCGACAGGGAACTACGAGCAGTACTTC. Translating it yields CASSLSTGNYEQYF.

The rearrangement joins TRBV28 to TRBJ1-1; 7 bases are shared with TRBD1. Germline V CDR1 and CDR2: MDHEN, SYDVKM. The CDR3 is made up of 15 amino acids. Losses at the gene ends were 1 base for V and 5 bases for J; bases not matched to a gene: 7. The CDR3 loop reads CASSLLSRGRTEAFF. CDR3 bases: TGTGCCAGCAGTTTATTAAGTAGGGGGCGAACTGAAGCTTTCTTT.